A selection of T cell receptor beta chains follows, all from one sample in a study of T cells after yellow fever vaccination. TCRdb redid the calling of the 5' RACE reads with MiXCR, one entry per CDR3 protein. The sample contains 300,000 to 450,000 distinct CDR3 sequences, approximately 8% of which appear only once. The sequences come from PBMCs, collected about 41 days after the first yellow fever vaccination. All receptors derive from a young man who received the YFV17D yellow fever vaccine. Each CDR3 is given with its conserved first and last residue. The D gene is left open where the match is weak. Size tells how often a clone was seen (once, few, many) or the class of an expanded clone, and some rows leave it out.

len	v_gene	j_gene	abundance	d_gene	CDR3nt	CDR3aa
15	TRBV20-1	TRBJ2-3	.	TRBD2	TGCAGTGCCGGTCCAGCGGGGGACAACACAGATACGCAGTATTTT	CSAGPAGDNTDTQYF
9	TRBV20-1	TRBJ1-2	.	.	TGCAGTGCAGGGTTCGGCTACACCTTC	CSAGFGYTF
15	TRBV20-1	TRBJ1-1	few	TRBD1	TGCAGTGCTAGCGAGGGACAGGGGGCTTGGACTGAAGCTTTCTTT	CSASEGQGAWTEAFF
17	TRBV28	TRBJ2-5	few	TRBD2	TGTGCCAGCAGTTTTCTCTTGCGGGGGGCCGTCGGAGAGACCCAGTACTTC	CASSFLLRGAVGETQYF
16	TRBV5-1	TRBJ1-1	.	TRBD1	TGCGCCAGCAGCTCTTCTATCAGGGGGCAAGTCACTGAAGCTTTCTTT	CASSSSIRGQVTEAFF
12	TRBV4-1	TRBJ1-1	.	.	TGCGCCAGCAGCCAAGAATGGCCCGCCGCTTTCTTT	CASSQEWPAAFF
13	TRBV4-1	TRBJ2-1	many	.	TGCGCCAGCAGCCTGAGGGTCTACAATGAGCAGTTCTTC	CASSLRVYNEQFF
13	TRBV15	TRBJ2-7	.	TRBD1	TGTGCCACCAGCAGTAGGACAGGGGGCGAGCAGTACTTC	CATSSRTGGEQYF
14	TRBV20-1	TRBJ2-3	.	TRBD1	TGCAGTGCTCAAAGGACAGGGGGCACAGATACGCAGTATTTT	CSAQRTGGTDTQYF
16	TRBV5-1	TRBJ2-5	.	TRBD2	TGCGCCAGCAGCGAAACTAGCGGGGGGGCCCAAGAGACCCAGTACTTC	CASSETSGGAQETQYF
13	TRBV20-1	TRBJ1-1	few	.	TGCAGTGCTTACGTGGACAGGAACACTGAAGCTTTCTTT	CSAYVDRNTEAFF
14	TRBV4-1	TRBJ1-1	few	.	TGCGCCAGCAGCCAAGCTGTAAGGGGCACTGAAGCTTTCTTT	CASSQAVRGTEAFF
14	TRBV27	TRBJ2-1	few	.	TGTGCCAGCAGTTTCGGCAGGGCCCACAATGAGCAGTTCTTC	CASSFGRAHNEQFF
13	TRBV20-1	TRBJ1-2	many	.	TGCAGTGCTAGGGTAGGGTCGTGGTATGGCTACACCTTC	CSARVGSWYGYTF
16	TRBV4-1	TRBJ2-1	.	TRBD2	TGCGCCAGCAGCCAGGATACGGGGGGGTGGAACAATGAGCAGTTCTTC	CASSQDTGGWNNEQFF
16	TRBV6-1	TRBJ2-7	few	.	TGTGCCAGCAGTCCTACGTCAAAGGGAAAGAACGCCGAGCAGTACTTC	CASSPTSKGKNAEQYF
13	TRBV7-2	TRBJ2-5	few	TRBD2	TGTGCCACCAACTCGGGGGGGAGAGAGACCCAGTACTTC	CATNSGGRETQYF
13	TRBV4-2	TRBJ2-2	few	.	TGTGCCAGCAGCCCGACAGACCCCGGGGAGCTGTTTTTT	CASSPTDPGELFF
14	TRBV5-6	TRBJ1-5	.	.	TGTGCCAGCAGCTCCCGGGATCGGGATCAGCCCCAGCATTTT	CASSSRDRDQPQHF
15	TRBV5-1	TRBJ2-3	.	TRBD2	TGCGCCAGCAGGACCACTAGCGGGGGCCTCAATACGCAGTATTTT	CASRTTSGGLNTQYF
13	TRBV5-1	TRBJ2-3	few	.	TGCGCCAGCAGCTCCGGATCTTATAATACGCAGTATTTT	CASSSGSYNTQYF
13	TRBV4-1	TRBJ1-4	.	.	TGCGCCAGCAGCCAAGGGCCCCTTGAAAAACTGTTTTTT	CASSQGPLEKLFF
15	TRBV5-5	TRBJ1-5	.	.	TGTGCCAGCAGCGCGGACCCTTATAGCAATCAGCCCCAGCATTTT	CASSADPYSNQPQHF
16	TRBV18	TRBJ1-1	few	TRBD1	TGTGCCAGCTCACCTATTATGGGACAGACAAACACTGAAGCTTTCTTT	CASSPIMGQTNTEAFF
14	TRBV27	TRBJ2-3	.	.	TGTGCCAGCAGTTTAGGGGACGGGTTTGATACGCAGTATTTT	CASSLGDGFDTQYF
13	TRBV7-2	TRBJ1-2	.	.	TGTGCCAGCAGCTTAGATGGGGCAGGAGGCTACACCTTC	CASSLDGAGGYTF
12	TRBV6-2/TRBV6-3	TRBJ1-4	few	.	TGTGCCAGCTACAGGCCCGGTGAAAAACTGTTTTTT	CASYRPGEKLFF
13	TRBV11-2	TRBJ2-5	few	TRBD1	TGTGCCAGCAGCTTTTACAGGGGGGAGACCCAGTACTTC	CASSFYRGETQYF
15	TRBV7-3	TRBJ2-3	many	TRBD2	TGTGCCAGCAGCGCGAAGACTAGCGGGGCGGATACGCAGTATTTT	CASSAKTSGADTQYF
14	TRBV20-1	TRBJ1-5	many	.	TGCAGTGCTAGAGGGACGGTTAGCAATCAGCCCCAGCATTTT	CSARGTVSNQPQHF
16	TRBV5-5	TRBJ2-3	few	TRBD2	TGTGCCAGCAGGGAAGGGACTAGCGGGCGCACAGATACGCAGTATTTT	CASREGTSGRTDTQYF
16	TRBV7-2	TRBJ2-5	once	TRBD1	TGTGCCAGCAGTCAAAGCAGGGGGAACTACCAAGAGACCCAGTACTTC	CASSQSRGNYQETQYF
13	TRBV7-2	TRBJ2-5	few	.	TGTGCCAGCAGCTTTGGTATTCTGGAGACCCAGTACTTC	CASSFGILETQYF
15	TRBV9	TRBJ2-1	many	TRBD2	TGTGCCAGCAGCGTAGTAGGACTAGTATTCGATGAGCAGTTCTTC	CASSVVGLVFDEQFF
12	TRBV12-5	TRBJ2-2	few	.	TGTGCTAGTGGCATTACGACCGGGGAGCTGTTTTTT	CASGITTGELFF
13	TRBV7-2	TRBJ1-1	many	.	TGTGCCAGCGGCTTTCCATGGGAGGTTGAAGCTTTCTTT	CASGFPWEVEAFF
14	TRBV5-1	TRBJ2-5	.	TRBD2	TGCGCCAGCCGATTTACTAGCGGTCAAGAGACCCAGTACTTC	CASRFTSGQETQYF
13	TRBV6-2/TRBV6-3	TRBJ1-6	few	.	TGTGCCAGCAGTTACTCCGAGGGTTCACCCCTCCACTTT	CASSYSEGSPLHF
14	TRBV6-2/TRBV6-3	TRBJ1-5	.	.	TGTTCCAGCGGGGGTGGAGGTATGAATCAGCCCCAGCATTTT	CSSGGGGMNQPQHF
14	TRBV7-9	TRBJ2-5	few	.	TGTGCCAGCAGAAAGACAGGACCCCAAGAGACCCAGTACTTC	CASRKTGPQETQYF
16	TRBV7-3	TRBJ2-3	many	TRBD2	TGTGCCAGCAGCACCGTGACTAGCGGGGGGGCTGGTACGCAGTATTTT	CASSTVTSGGAGTQYF
14	TRBV7-9	TRBJ1-5	many	.	TGTGCCAGCAGCTTAGCTTCAGGATATCAGCCCCAGCATTTT	CASSLASGYQPQHF
15	TRBV6-1	TRBJ1-6	many	TRBD1	TGTGCCAGCAGAGATGGGACAGGTCATAATTCACCCCTCCACTTT	CASRDGTGHNSPLHF
13	TRBV7-9	TRBJ2-1	many	.	TGTGCCAGCAACCCCCCAGGCTACAATGAGCAGTTCTTC	CASNPPGYNEQFF
13	TRBV29-1	TRBJ2-3	few	.	TGCAGCGAGTATCGGGGTAGCACAGATACGCAGTATTTT	CSEYRGSTDTQYF
13	TRBV11-1	TRBJ2-3	many	.	TGTGCCAGCAGCTTAGCGTCGGGAGATACGCAGTATTTT	CASSLASGDTQYF
17	TRBV5-4	TRBJ2-1	.	TRBD2	TGTGCCAGCAGCCTACTAGCGGGGGAAAGGGCTTACAATGAGCAGTTCTTC	CASSLLAGERAYNEQFF
13	TRBV19	TRBJ2-5	.	.	TGTGCCAGTAGTATAGCGGTAGAAGAGACCCAGTACTTC	CASSIAVEETQYF
15	TRBV12-3/TRBV12-4	TRBJ1-2	few	.	TGTGCCAGCAGTTTAGCAATACGGGGGAACTATGGCTACACCTTC	CASSLAIRGNYGYTF
14	TRBV5-1	TRBJ1-3	few	.	TGCGCCAGCAGATCCGGGACTGCTGGAAACACCATATATTTT	CASRSGTAGNTIYF
14	TRBV7-6	TRBJ1-4	.	TRBD1	TGTGCCAGCAGCTTGGGACAGGGAAAAGAAAAACTGTTTTTT	CASSLGQGKEKLFF